The 7 T cell receptor beta chains below were found in one sample sequenced in a study of CD8+ T cells in alopecia areata. Extraction and reverse transcription of RNA yielded cDNA as the sequencing template. Sequencing used immunoSEQ multiplex PCR; TCRdb keeps in-frame clones, though not all of them. The sample records 150,000 to 200,000 clones, 50% to 60% being singletons. Sample: CD4+ T cells sorted from blood. Receptors were obtained from a human donor in good health.

The chain uses TRBV15 and TRBJ1-3; D remains ambiguous. Germline V gene lookup returns CDR1 LNHNV and CDR2 YYDKDF (reference sequence). V gave up 5 bases and J gave up 0 bases, with 11 bases separating them. CDR3 length: 15 residues. The CDR3 region is CATSPAGHSGNTIYF. CDR3 nucleotide sequence: TGTGCCACCAGCCCGGCAGGCCACTCTGGAAACACCATATATTTT.

The chain joins TRBV30 to TRBJ1-1; tentative D call: TRBD1 (5 bases). Germline V gives CDR1 GTSNPN, CDR2 SVGIG (reference sequence). The CDR3 is 13 amino acids. Trimming took off 0 bases at V and 10 bases at J, with 15 bases between the two ends. CDR3 region: CAWSVSGATGAFF. Here the CDR3 DNA reads TGTGCCTGGAGTGTGTCCGGGGCTACAGGAGCTTTCTTT.

The rearrangement uses TRBV28 and TRBJ1-1, with TRBD1 identical over 9 bases. Germline CDR1 reads MDHEN; CDR2 reads SYDVKM. The V segment lost 10 bases and the J segment 6 bases; nucleotides outside the gene matches: 3. This CDR3 has 11 amino acids. CDR3 DNA sequence: TGTGCCACCACAGGGGGCCCTGAAGCTTTCTTT. This gives the protein CATTGGPEAFF.

The chain uses TRBV9 and TRBJ2-1; D gene unclear. The V gene lost 3 bases and the J gene lost 6 bases, with 10 bases spanning the gap. Germline V gene sequence: CDR1 SGDLS, CDR2 YYNGEE. The CDR3 has 13 residues. CDR3 DNA sequence: TGTGCCAGCAGCGAGATATGGGGCAATGAGCAGTTCTTC. It encodes CASSEIWGNEQFF.

The V call is TRBV6-6, the J call TRBJ2-6, with no clear D. CDR1 is MNHNY, CDR2 SVGAGI, per germline (reference sequence). The CDR3 runs to 13 residues. V lost 6 bases, J lost 1 base, and 4 bases lay in between. CDR3 DNA: TGTGCCAGCAGGGGTTCTGGGGCCAACGTCCTGACTTTC. Encoded protein: CASRGSGANVLTF.

The sample holds a few counts of this clone. The chain couples TRBV7-9 to TRBJ2-7, with unresolved D. V gave up 5 bases and J gave up 6 bases, with 14 bases separating them. Germline assignment: CDR1 SEHNR and CDR2 FQNEAQ (reference sequence). The length of the CDR3 is 13 residues. The CDR3 coding sequence is TGTGCCAGCAGCCCTCTAAATGAAGCCGAGCAGTACTTC. Residues: CASSPLNEAEQYF.

V usage is TRBV29-1 and J usage is TRBJ2-5; D unclear. CDR1 is SQVTM, CDR2 ANQGSEA, per germline. V was cut by 4 bases and J by 5 bases, with 14 bases left in between. The CDR3 loop spans 13 amino acids. The CDR3 protein is CSVVGQPLETQYF. In DNA form, the CDR3 reads TGCAGCGTTGTCGGGCAGCCTCTGGAGACCCAGTACTTC.